The following is a TCR beta chain sequence with its context. This entry comes from a study of blood T cell repertoires in COVID-19. Across the study: Whether acute or convalescent, the COVID-19 samples came from the United States, Italy and Spain. PBMCs, B-cell-depleted T cells, or T cells were the source of the cDNA or gDNA that made up the material.

Per the original methods: By means of reference gene primer amplification, nucleated cell counts were estimated. Produced via immunoSEQ multiplex PCR; TCRdb's table is partial and in-frame only. V, J and clone size reflect that table, while D and trimming were determined from the DNA. The repertoire includes over 100,000 clones, approximately 90% of them detected once, and 19% sits in the top ten. Germline lookup yields CDR1 LNHNV and CDR2 YYDKDF (reference sequence). The CDR3 loop spans 15 amino acids. Deletions cut 5 bases from V and 0 bases from J, with 12 bases between. V usage is TRBV15 and J usage is TRBJ2-3; tentative D call: TRBD1 (6 bases). Sequenced sample: peripheral blood. This clonotype originated in a human donor with acute or convalescent COVID-19. The donor label of this sample is uncertain. The CDR3 loop is CATSGGRGSTDTQYF. The CDR3 DNA reads as TGTGCCACCAGCGGGGGCCGGGGAAGCACAGATACGCAGTATTTT.